This record covers a single T cell receptor (beta chain). As yet, its antigen is unknown. The record originates from a study of PD-1 blockade in classical Hodgkin lymphoma. Study-level points and caveats: Newly diagnosed patients reportedly had lower baseline TCR diversity than healthy donors. Differences between repertoires have undefined causes, possibly disease activity or prior therapy.

Data came from immunoSEQ multiplex PCR; TCRdb stores just in-frame clones and leaves some out. The sample carries about 22,000 clones, around 94% recorded once. Noted time point: newly diagnosed, previously untreated cHL patient sample. The comparison group had newly diagnosed, previously untreated classical Hodgkin lymphoma. The CDR3 runs 15 residues. Germline loops: CDR1 MGHRA, CDR2 YSYEKL. Trimming removed 0 bases at V and 8 bases at J, with 14 bases between. The origin of this receptor is a human donor with classical Hodgkin lymphoma. Source material: peripheral blood mononuclear cells (PBMCs). This chain joins TRBV4-1 and TRBJ2-1; D possibly corresponds to TRBD2 (5 bases). The CDR3 region is CASSQDLGMSDEQFF. CDR3 bases: TGCGCCAGCAGCCAAGATCTCGGGATGTCCGATGAGCAGTTCTTC.